Described below is a single T cell receptor (beta chain) sequence and its context. As yet, its antigen is unknown. This sample is part of a study of blood T cells in healthy people across ages. A sample-barcoded 5' primer and a J-beta primer mix were used in a second PCR of about 6 to 11 cycles. Each cDNA molecule was tagged by a template-switch adaptor with 12 random nucleotides. TCRdb fed the 5' RACE reads into MiXCR, producing one record per CDR3 protein. The table has 1,500,000 or so distinct CDR3 sequences, almost 60% seen once. Germline lookup yields CDR1 MNHNY and CDR2 SVGAGI (reference sequence). Trimming left V 3 bases short and J 7 bases short, with 9 bases between. This CDR3 has 12 amino acids. Donors each provided ten milliliters of peripheral blood. Regarding the study as a whole: Older age coincided with a roughly linear decline in TCR beta diversity per million T cells.

The chain employs TRBV6-6 and TRBJ1-2; no reliable D call. The sequenced sample was blood. The source is a man between 18 and 29 years old in good health. The CDR3 DNA sequence: TGTGCCAGCAGTTATCAGGATAGTGGCTACACCTTC. Its protein is CASSYQDSGYTF.